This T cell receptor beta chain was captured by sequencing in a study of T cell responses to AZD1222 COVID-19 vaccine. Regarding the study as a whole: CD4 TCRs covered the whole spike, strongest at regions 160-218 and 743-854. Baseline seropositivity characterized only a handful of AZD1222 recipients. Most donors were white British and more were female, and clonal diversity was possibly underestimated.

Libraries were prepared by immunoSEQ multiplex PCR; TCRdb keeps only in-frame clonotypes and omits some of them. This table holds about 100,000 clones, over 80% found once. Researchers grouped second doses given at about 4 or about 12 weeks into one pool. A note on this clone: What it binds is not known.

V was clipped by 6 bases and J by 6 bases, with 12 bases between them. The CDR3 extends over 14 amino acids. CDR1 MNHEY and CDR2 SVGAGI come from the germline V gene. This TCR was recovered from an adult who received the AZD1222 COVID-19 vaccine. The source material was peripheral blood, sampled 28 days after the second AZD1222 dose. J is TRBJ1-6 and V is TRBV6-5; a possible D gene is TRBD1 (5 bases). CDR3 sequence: CASREGRFNSPLHF. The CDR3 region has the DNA TGTGCCAGCAGAGAGGGACGGTTTAATTCACCCCTCCACTTT.